Included here is one T cell receptor (beta chain) sequence, with context. The record originates from a study of OX40 agonist ivuxolimab in advanced cancers. Background on the study: Dose-escalation patients' cancers were hepatocellular carcinoma, melanoma, renal cell or head and neck cancer.

Per germline, CDR1 MNHNY and CDR2 SVGAGI (reference sequence). This CDR3 contains 16 residues. With 4 bases clipped from V and 6 bases from J, the junction kept 12 bases outside the gene matches. Here immunoSEQ multiplex PCR was the method, and the copy in TCRdb shows in-frame clones only, minus some. The table includes 30,000 to 45,000 clones, approximately 86% detected once. This clonotype was obtained from an adult with an advanced solid tumor such as melanoma, head and neck, liver or kidney cancer. The rearrangement links TRBV6-6 to TRBJ1-2, with TRBD1 matching 9 bases. The sample was CD4+ or CD8+ T cells sorted from blood, taken in a trial of the OX40 agonist ivuxolimab. The DNA of the CDR3 is TGTGCCAGCAGTTCAACCGGGACAGGGAGGGAGGATGGCTACACCTTC. It specifies CASSSTGTGREDGYTF.